These 7 T cell receptor beta chains originate from one sample sequenced in a study of blood T cells in healthy people across ages. Next came a second PCR, run for about 6 to 12 cycles, which used a sample-barcoded 5' primer along with a J-beta primer mix. A single record per CDR3 protein comes from TCRdb applying MiXCR to the 5' RACE reads. The data show about 690,000 distinct CDR3 sequences, around two fifths seen once. The sample taken for sequencing was blood. Receptor source: a man of 80 years or more in good health.

V usage is TRBV7-2 and J usage is TRBJ2-7; TRBD2 is a possible D gene (5 bases). From germline, CDR1 is SGHTA and CDR2 FQGNSA. There are 15 residues in the CDR3. Trimming cost V 5 bases and J 5 bases, with 19 bases left between them. CDR3 nucleotide sequence: TGTGCCAGCAGCCGGGTGTCCACTAGGGCCCACGAGCAGTACTTC. Residues: CASSRVSTRAHEQYF.

The chain joins TRBV5-1 to TRBJ2-2, with D unresolved. From germline, CDR1 is SGHRS and CDR2 YFSETQ. V shed 4 bases and J shed 2 bases, with 9 bases lying between them. The CDR3 length is 14 residues. The CDR3 loop reads CASSPKINTGELFF. CDR3 in DNA: TGCGCCAGCAGCCCAAAAATCAACACCGGGGAGCTGTTTTTT.

The J gene is TRBJ1-1, the V gene TRBV7-2; D is possibly TRBD1 (6 bases). Trimming stripped 5 bases from V and 0 bases from J, with 10 bases between. Germline V gives CDR1 SGHTA, CDR2 FQGNSA. CDR3 length: 14 residues. In DNA, the CDR3 is TGTGCCAGCAGCCCCGGACAGATGAACACTGAAGCTTTCTTT. Translation gives CASSPGQMNTEAFF.

This clonotype was observed a handful of times. This chain uses TRBV3-1 with TRBJ2-7, with 8 bases that match TRBD2. The V and J ends lost 6 bases and 2 bases, in that order; junction bases with no gene match: 3. The CDR3 runs to 13 residues. Germline CDR1 and CDR2: LGHDT and YNNKEL (reference sequence). CDR3 in amino acids: CASRGLGAYEQYF. CDR3 DNA: TGTGCCAGCAGGGGACTAGGAGCCTACGAGCAGTACTTC.

This chain joins TRBV28 and TRBJ2-1; D uncertain. This CDR3 is built from 15 residues. Trimming took 8 bases from V and 6 from J, leaving 20 bases between them. Germline V gene lookup returns CDR1 MDHEN and CDR2 SYDVKM. The DNA for the CDR3 is TGTGCCAGCGGTCAAACATCACCCGGGCGCAATGAGCAGTTCTTC. Translating it yields CASGQTSPGRNEQFF.

The CDR3 DNA is TGCGCCAGCAGCCACAATCCCGGGACTAGCGGGAGTAAAAACTCCTACGAGCAGTACTTC. It encodes CASSHNPGTSGSKNSYEQYF. The rearrangement uses TRBV10-2 and TRBJ2-7, with 14 bases aligning to TRBD2. This CDR3 is 20 amino acids long. V lost 6 bases and J lost 0; bases outside the gene matches: 16. Germline V gene sequence: CDR1 WSHSY, CDR2 SAAADI.

The chain is built from TRBV7-9 and TRBJ2-5; 7 nucleotides align to TRBD2. With the DNA end fitting TRBJ2-7 better, the J assignment may be wrong. Germline assignment: CDR1 SEHNR and CDR2 FQNEAQ (reference sequence). This CDR3 spans 17 amino acids. In DNA form, the CDR3 reads TGTGCCAGCAGCTTAACATTTCTGCGGGAGACCCCCTACGAGCAGTACTTC. The encoded protein is CASSLTFLRETPYEQYF.